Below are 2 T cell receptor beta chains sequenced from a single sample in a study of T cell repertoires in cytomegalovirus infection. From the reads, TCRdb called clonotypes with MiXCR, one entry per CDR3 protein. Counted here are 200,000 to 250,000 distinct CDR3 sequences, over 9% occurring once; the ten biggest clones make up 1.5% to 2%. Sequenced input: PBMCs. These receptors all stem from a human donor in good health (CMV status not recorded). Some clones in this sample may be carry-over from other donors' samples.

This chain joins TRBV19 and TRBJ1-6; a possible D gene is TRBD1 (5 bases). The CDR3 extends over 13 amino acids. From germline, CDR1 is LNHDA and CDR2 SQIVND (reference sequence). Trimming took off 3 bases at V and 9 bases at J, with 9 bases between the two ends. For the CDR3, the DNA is TGTGCCAGTAGTATTGACAGAGGTTCACCCCTCCACTTT. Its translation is CASSIDRGSPLHF.

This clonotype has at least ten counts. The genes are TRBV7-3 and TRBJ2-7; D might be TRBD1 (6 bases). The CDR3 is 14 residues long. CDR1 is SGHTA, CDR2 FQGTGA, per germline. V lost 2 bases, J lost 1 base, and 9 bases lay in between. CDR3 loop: CASSLETGSYEQYF. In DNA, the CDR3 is TGTGCCAGCAGCTTAGAGACAGGTTCCTACGAGCAGTACTTC.